The entry below describes one T cell receptor (beta chain). Antigen specificity is unknown. The sample originates from a study of pediatric ulcerative colitis. Study findings and constraints: Substantially fewer templates came from two patients' blood samples. Blood-rectal clonal overlap within each person was significantly higher in ulcerative colitis patients than controls.

This was a survey-level run. Measured with immunoSEQ multiplex PCR; TCRdb has only the in-frame clones, and not every one. Of 57,000 or so clones in the sample, 87% are singletons; the top ten hold around 1.4%. J was trimmed by 2 bases and V by 5 bases; bases with no gene match: 15. Germline CDR1 reads SGHRS; CDR2 reads YFSETQ. This CDR3 contains 17 residues. The rearrangement joins TRBV5-1 to TRBJ2-7; 8 positions agree with TRBD1. Material: blood. This sequence was found in a boy younger than 18 who was a control in a study of pediatric ulcerative colitis. This CDR3 is CASRTTTGTGNTYEQYF. The CDR3 DNA follows: TGCGCCAGCAGGACAACCACCGGGACAGGAAACACCTACGAGCAGTACTTC.